The rows below give T cell receptor beta chains drawn from one sample of a study of T cells in Graves' hyperthyroidism and ophthalmopathy. One entry per CDR3 protein, called by TCRdb with MiXCR from the multiplex PCR reads. Here the sample spans hundreds of thousands of distinct CDR3 sequences, about two fifths being singletons. Sample: blood. The receptors stem from a man younger than 35 with Graves' hyperthyroidism. Each CDR3 is given with its conserved first and last residue.

v_gene,j_gene,CDR3aa
TRBV7-8,TRBJ2-7,CASSHLGSGDYEQYF
TRBV29-1,TRBJ1-1,CSVEYPTNTEAFF
TRBV15,TRBJ1-5,CATSRDMRISNQPQHF
TRBV7-8,TRBJ2-5,CASRQSTVQETQYF
TRBV29-1,TRBJ1-1,CSVAHSNTEAFF
TRBV7-8,TRBJ1-4,CASRQGAGEKLFF
TRBV7-9,TRBJ2-5,CASSFTAGGQETQYF
TRBV10-3,TRBJ1-6,CVTSTGTGNSPLHF
TRBV20-1,TRBJ1-2,CSASGRGGYGYTF
TRBV6-1,TRBJ2-7,CASRVRVLADYEQYF
TRBV9,TRBJ1-1,CASSVEGQKNEAFF
TRBV6-5,TRBJ1-1,CASRRGGGRTEAFF
TRBV29-1,TRBJ1-2,CSVGSNSYGYTF
TRBV12-3/TRBV12-4,TRBJ1-4,CASSLALTAEKLFF
TRBV7-3,TRBJ1-6,CASSLGTADSPLHF
TRBV20-1,TRBJ1-5,CSARLGGQPQHF
TRBV12-3/TRBV12-4,TRBJ2-2,CASRKGDTGELFF
TRBV7-9,TRBJ1-2,CASSLIHLYGYTF